Shown below are 16 T cell receptor beta chains from a single sample sequenced in a study of cytomegalovirus exposure and HLA in healthy donors. Researchers ran the PCR with 60 Vbeta and 13 Jbeta primers. The protocol was immunoSEQ multiplex PCR, while the TCRdb copy is restricted to in-frame clones and leaves out a portion. The table has about 110,000 clones, more than 60% seen once. Sequencing was performed on PBMCs. These receptors all come from a male donor in good health and CMV-seronegative.

About this clone itself: Other nucleotide sequences from this sample produce the same CDR3. The chain carries TRBV5-4 and TRBJ2-3, with 7 nucleotides matching TRBD2. In germline, CDR1 is SGHNT, CDR2 YYREEE (reference sequence). With V trimmed by 6 bases and J by 5 bases, 12 bases remained unmatched. This CDR3 has 15 residues. The CDR3 here is CASTEGGRALDTQYF. The CDR3 nucleotides read TGTGCCAGCACAGAGGGTGGGAGGGCCTTAGATACGCAGTATTTT.

The genes are TRBV19 and TRBJ2-3, with D perhaps TRBD2 (5 bases). CDR3 length: 16 amino acids. The germline CDR1 and CDR2 sequences are LNHDA and SQIVND (reference sequence). Trimming removed 4 bases at V and 2 bases at J, with 16 bases between. CDR3 region: CASSRLAGRATDTQYF. CDR3 coding DNA: TGTGCCAGTAGTAGGCTTGCGGGCCGGGCCACAGATACGCAGTATTTT.

The rearrangement links TRBV7-2 to TRBJ2-3, with no clear D. The CDR3 totals 12 residues. The germline V and J ends were trimmed by 7 bases and 5 bases, with 10 bases remaining between them. Germline CDR1 SGHTA, CDR2 FQGNSA. The CDR3 here is CASTQAGDTQYF. In nucleotides, the CDR3 is TGTGCCAGCACGCAAGCCGGAGATACGCAGTATTTT.

In its sample, this clone was seen a few times. This chain uses TRBV19 with TRBJ1-1; 7 bases fit TRBD1. The CDR3 covers 13 residues. CDR1 and CDR2 from the germline V gene are LNHDA and SQIVND (reference sequence). V trimming: 6 bases; J trimming: 3 bases; junction bases outside the gene matches: 4. The CDR3 DNA reads TGTGCCAGTAGGACAGGGAGACACACTGAAGCTTTCTTT. Protein product: CASRTGRHTEAFF.

This clone was recorded many times. V and J are TRBV11-3 and TRBJ2-1; 10 bases fit TRBD1. The CDR3 is 15 residues long. Losses at the gene ends were 5 bases for V and 4 bases for J; bases not matched to a gene: 5. Per the germline V gene, CDR1 is SGHNT and CDR2 is YENEEA. The CDR3 protein is CASSGPGQGYNEQFF. The CDR3 bases are TGTGCCAGCAGCGGCCCGGGACAGGGGTACAATGAGCAGTTCTTC.

V usage is TRBV30 and J usage is TRBJ1-6, with D unclear. The CDR3 runs to 15 residues. V lost 0 bases and J 0 bases, leaving 6 bases between the germline ends. Germline CDR1 GTSNPN, CDR2 SVGIG (reference sequence). This CDR3 is CAWSVRASYNSPLHF. The CDR3 coding sequence is TGTGCCTGGAGTGTGCGGGCCTCCTATAATTCACCCCTCCACTTT.

The chain is built from TRBV5-1 and TRBJ2-2, with TRBD1 matching over 8 bases. Looked up from germline, CDR1 is SGHRS and CDR2 is YFSETQ. CDR3 length equals 16 residues. V lost 1 base, J lost 6 bases, and 8 bases stayed unmatched. The CDR3 nucleotides read TGCGCCAGCAGCTTGATCCAGGGGGCTTGGGCCGGGGAGCTGTTTTTT. Translated, it gives CASSLIQGAWAGELFF.

The gene calls are TRBV10-3 and TRBJ2-5; 7 bases match TRBD2. Germline V gene data show CDR1 as ENHRY and CDR2 as SYGVKD. This CDR3 is built from 13 residues. Unmatched junction bases numbered 6, after V lost 8 bases and J lost 3 bases. Here the CDR3 DNA reads TGTGCCATCGAGGGCGGGAGAGAAGAGACCCAGTACTTC. It encodes CAIEGGREETQYF.

The chain combines TRBV7-9 with TRBJ1-2; D remains unclear. V shed 1 base and J shed 6 bases, with 6 bases lying between them. Germline-derived CDR1 and CDR2 are SEHNR and FQNEAQ (reference sequence). The CDR3 loop spans 12 amino acids. The chain's CDR3 is CASSLGVDGYTF. The CDR3 DNA follows: TGTGCCAGCAGCTTAGGCGTTGATGGCTACACCTTC. The entire variable domain, with the rest obtained from reference TRBV7-9 and TRBJ1-2, is as follows: DTGVSQNPRHKITKRGQNVTFRCDPISEHNRLYWYRQTLGQGPEFLTYFQNEAQLEKSRLLSDRFSAERPKGSFSTLEIQRTEQGDSAMYLCASSLGVDGYTFGSGTRLTVV.

In its sample, this clone was seen once. The chain links TRBV5-1 to TRBJ2-7; D unclear. V was clipped by 0 bases and J by 7 bases, with 8 bases between them. Looked up from germline, CDR1 is SGHRS and CDR2 is YFSETQ. This CDR3 contains 12 residues. CDR3 in DNA: TGCGCCAGCAGCTTGGATCTCCGGGAGCAGTACTTC. It is translated as CASSLDLREQYF.

CDR3 coding DNA: TGTGCCAGCAGTCGGGACAGCTCCTACAATGAGCAGTTCTTC. Translating it yields CASSRDSSYNEQFF. The chain recombines TRBV2 with TRBJ2-1; 7 bases agree with TRBD1. CDR3 size: 14 residues. The V and J ends lost 5 bases and 0 bases, in that order; junction bases with no gene match: 1. The germline V gene has CDR1 SNHLY and CDR2 FYNNEI.

Turning to this clone: The junction departs from the called germline gene at one end, perhaps through a read error. The chain employs TRBV6-5 and TRBJ2-7; 9 bases match TRBD1. The CDR3 consists of 12 residues. CDR1 and CDR2 (germline): MNHEY, SVGAGI. The CDR3 sequence is CASSGTDRGLNF. In DNA, the CDR3 is TGTGCCAGCAGTGGAACGGACAGGGGTTTGAACTTC.

The V call is TRBV30, the J call TRBJ2-1, with unresolved D. The germline gives CDR1 GTSNPN, CDR2 SVGIG (reference sequence). The CDR3 covers 13 residues. V was clipped by 0 bases and J by 7 bases, with 10 bases between them. The chain's CDR3 is CAWSVLFDNEQFF. DNA of the CDR3: TGTGCCTGGAGTGTACTATTTGATAATGAGCAGTTCTTC.

V usage is TRBV13 and J usage is TRBJ2-2; D is uncertain. This CDR3 is built from 13 residues. Looked up from germline, CDR1 is PRHDT and CDR2 is FYEKMQ (reference sequence). Trimming removed 4 bases at V and 8 bases at J, with 11 bases between. For the CDR3, the DNA is TGTGCCAGCAGCTCCTCCCTGAGGGGGGAGCTGTTTTTT. This translates into CASSSSLRGELFF.

About this clone: This sample includes further DNA sequences coding for the same CDR3. The CDR3 loop is CASSPGLAGDNEQFF. As DNA, the CDR3 is TGTGCCAGCTCACCGGGACTAGCGGGAGACAATGAGCAGTTCTTC. The rearrangement uses TRBV18 and TRBJ2-1; TRBD2 aligns across 14 bases. The CDR3 contains 15 residues. Germline CDR1 reads KGHSH; CDR2 reads LQKENI. The V gene end was trimmed by 3 bases and the J gene end by 5 bases; junction bases not matched to a gene: 0. The full variable domain, with the rest looked up from reference TRBV18 and TRBJ2-1, is NAGVMQNPRHLVRRRGQEARLRCSPMKGHSHVYWYRQLPEEGLKFMVYLQKENIIDESGMPKERFSAEFPKEGPSILRIQQVVRGDSAAYFCASSPGLAGDNEQFFGPGTRLTVL.

The count of this clone is one. V is TRBV10-1 and J is TRBJ2-5, with D unresolved. Trimming left V 4 bases short and J 5 bases short, with 5 bases between. The CDR3 spans 11 residues. Germline lookup yields CDR1 WNHNN and CDR2 SYGVQD (reference sequence). DNA for the CDR3: TGCGCCAGCAGTGCGGAGGAGACCCAGTACTTC. The encoded protein is CASSAEETQYF.